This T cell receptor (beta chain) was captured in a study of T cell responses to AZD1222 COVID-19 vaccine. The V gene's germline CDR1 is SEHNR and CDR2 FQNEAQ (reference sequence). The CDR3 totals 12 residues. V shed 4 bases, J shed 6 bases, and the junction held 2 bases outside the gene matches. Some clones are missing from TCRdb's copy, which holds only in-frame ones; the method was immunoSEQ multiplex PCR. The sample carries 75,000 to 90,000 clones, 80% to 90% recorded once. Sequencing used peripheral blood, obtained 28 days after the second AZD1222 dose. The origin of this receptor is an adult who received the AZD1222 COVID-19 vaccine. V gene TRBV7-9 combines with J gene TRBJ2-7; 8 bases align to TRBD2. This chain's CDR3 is CASSSAGVEQYF. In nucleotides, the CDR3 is TGTGCCAGCAGCTCAGCGGGAGTCGAGCAGTACTTC.